This passage covers 20 T cell receptor beta chains from one sample sequenced in a study of spatial heterogeneity in lung cancer. TCRdb re-analysed the 5' RACE reads in MiXCR, keeping a single row per CDR3 protein. The sample lists under 20,000 distinct CDR3 sequences; over 8.5% were seen once. Time point denoted: blood at routine non-recurrence follow-up after resection. This sample comprised PBMCs, obtained at follow-up. The receptors stem from a male donor with early-stage non-small cell lung cancer.

This clonotype was detected ten times or more. The V gene is TRBV20-1, the J gene TRBJ2-2; D is undetermined. Germline V CDR1 and CDR2: DFQATT, SNEGSKA (reference sequence). Trimming removed 0 bases from V and 1 base from J, with 6 bases in between. The CDR3 loop spans 14 amino acids. The CDR3 reads CSARDTLNTGELFF. CDR3 DNA: TGCAGTGCTAGAGATACACTGAACACCGGGGAGCTGTTTTTT.

The genes are TRBV2 and TRBJ2-7; a possible D gene is TRBD2 (5 bases). With 7 bases removed from V and 4 bases from J, the gap between germline ends came to 14 bases. The CDR3 is 13 amino acids. The V gene's germline CDR1 is SNHLY and CDR2 FYNNEI. CDR3 amino acids: CASTGRADYEQYF. The CDR3 DNA reads as TGTGCCAGCACTGGGCGGGCAGATTACGAGCAGTACTTC.

The chain has TRBV18 and TRBJ2-7, with TRBD1 matching 10 bases. The CDR3 runs 15 residues. The V segment lost 1 base and the J segment 6 bases; nucleotides outside the gene matches: 6. Per the germline V gene, CDR1 is KGHSH and CDR2 is LQKENI. The CDR3 sequence: CASSPRRDRGGEQYF. CDR3 nucleotide sequence: TGTGCCAGCTCACCACGGAGGGACAGGGGAGGCGAGCAGTACTTC. The full variable domain, with the rest looked up from reference TRBV18 and TRBJ2-7, is NAGVMQNPRHLVRRRGQEARLRCSPMKGHSHVYWYRQLPEEGLKFMVYLQKENIIDESGMPKERFSAEFPKEGPSILRIQQVVRGDSAAYFCASSPRRDRGGEQYFGPGTRLTVT.

This chain joins TRBV11-2 and TRBJ1-5, with unresolved D. Germline V gives CDR1 SGHAT, CDR2 FQNNGV. Trimming pared 0 bases from V and 9 bases from J, leaving 6 bases between. This CDR3 is built from 12 residues. The chain's CDR3 is CASSLEGGPQHF. Here the CDR3 DNA reads TGTGCCAGCAGCTTAGAAGGCGGGCCCCAGCATTTT.

This clonotype has at least ten counts. The chain joins TRBV19 to TRBJ1-5; D gene unclear. Trimming left V 9 bases short and J 13 bases short, with 19 bases between. Germline lookup yields CDR1 LNHDA and CDR2 SQIVND (reference sequence). CDR3 length equals 12 residues. CDR3 region: CASSKAPWMQHF. As DNA, the CDR3 is TGTGCCAGCTCAAAAGCCCCCTGGATGCAGCATTTT.

The table lists this clonotype with many counts. This chain connects TRBV7-9 to TRBJ2-3; 8 bases line up with TRBD2. V dropped 5 bases and J dropped 0; count of bases not matched to a gene: 16. The germline V gene has CDR1 SEHNR and CDR2 FQNEAQ (reference sequence). This CDR3 comprises 19 residues. The CDR3 DNA sequence: TGTGCCAGCAGCCGCGGCGGGTCTAGCGGGCTTTCTAGCACAGATACGCAGTATTTT. Translation gives CASSRGGSSGLSSTDTQYF.

This clonotype was picked up many times. The V gene is TRBV10-3, the J gene TRBJ2-1; TRBD1 agrees at 11 bases. V lost 4 bases, J lost 4 bases, and 9 bases stayed unmatched. This CDR3 comprises 17 residues. The V gene's germline CDR1 is ENHRY and CDR2 SYGVKD. CDR3 DNA: TGTGCCATCAGTGTGGGACAGGGGGTTCCCCCTTACAATGAGCAGTTCTTC. This translates into CAISVGQGVPPYNEQFF.

This clonotype is deemed medium-sized. The chain combines TRBV12-3 or TRBV12-4 with TRBJ2-7; 7 bases align to TRBD1. The length of the CDR3 is 17 residues. Unmatched junction bases numbered 16, after V lost 1 base and J lost 7 bases. The CDR3 here is CASSLDSTGDGVGEQYF. CDR3 DNA: TGTGCCAGCAGTTTAGATTCCACAGGGGACGGGGTTGGAGAGCAGTACTTC.

The V gene is TRBV19, the J gene TRBJ1-5, with unresolved D. Germline-derived CDR1 and CDR2 are LNHDA and SQIVND (reference sequence). V lost 3 bases and J lost 5, with 8 bases in between. The CDR3 runs 13 residues. The CDR3 region is CASSMVVDQPQHF. CDR3 nucleotide sequence: TGTGCCAGTAGTATGGTGGTGGATCAGCCCCAGCATTTT.

This clonotype was seen a few times. The chain is built from TRBV6-1 and TRBJ2-5; 10 bases are shared with TRBD1. The J segment lost 5 bases and the V segment lost 6 bases, leaving 9 bases of the junction unmatched. The CDR3 has 15 amino acids. Germline V gene data show CDR1 as MNHNS and CDR2 as SASEGT. The CDR3 region has the DNA TGTGCCAGCAGCCAGACCGGACAGGGGGACGAGACCCAGTACTTC. Translated: CASSQTGQGDETQYF.

This clonotype was detected ten times or more. This chain connects TRBV5-1 to TRBJ1-3; 7 bases match TRBD1. CDR3 length equals 15 residues. After removal of 0 bases from V and 6 bases from J, the junction contained 6 bases not matched to a gene. Germline V lookup: CDR1 SGHRS, CDR2 YFSETQ. This chain's CDR3 is CASSLVAGGPNTIYF. The CDR3 nucleotides read TGCGCCAGCAGCTTGGTCGCAGGGGGTCCAAACACCATATATTTT.

A few counts support this clonotype. The rearrangement links TRBV6-1 to TRBJ2-5, with 10 nucleotides matching TRBD2. CDR1 MNHNS and CDR2 SASEGT come from the germline V gene. The CDR3 sequence is 17 residues long. Losses at the gene ends were 4 bases for V and 0 bases for J; bases not matched to a gene: 8. In DNA, the CDR3 is TGTGCCAGCAGTGCCGGGACTAGCGAACCGTACCAAGAGACCCAGTACTTC. As protein: CASSAGTSEPYQETQYF.

This clonotype was detected many times. The chain has TRBV6-1 and TRBJ2-7; D uncertain. Between the trimmed V and J ends, which lost 7 bases and 2 bases, there was a span of 9 bases. This CDR3 has 12 residues. Looked up from germline, CDR1 is MNHNS and CDR2 is SASEGT. DNA of the CDR3: TGTGCCAGCATAAGGGAACCCTACGAGCAGTACTTC. This sequence encodes CASIREPYEQYF.

This clonotype has only a few counts. This chain uses TRBV2 with TRBJ2-7; TRBD2 matches 8 bases. CDR1 is SNHLY and CDR2 is FYNNEI in the germline V gene. Trimming at V came to 1 base and at J to 2 bases, leaving 4 bases not matched to a gene. This CDR3 comprises 15 residues. DNA of the CDR3: TGTGCCAGCAGTGAAGGGCTAGCGGGTACCTACGAGCAGTACTTC. Its translation: CASSEGLAGTYEQYF.

This clonotype was detected ten times or more. The V and J genes are TRBV10-3 and TRBJ2-7, with D perhaps TRBD1 (5 bases). Per the germline V gene, CDR1 is ENHRY and CDR2 is SYGVKD. Trimming removed 6 bases from V and 1 base from J, with 16 bases in between. This CDR3 contains 15 residues. The CDR3 coding sequence is TGTGCCATCAGGACCGCAATGGGGCCATCCTACGAGCAGTACTTC. Translation gives CAIRTAMGPSYEQYF.

This clonotype is categorized as medium-sized. V gene TRBV28 combines with J gene TRBJ1-1; D remains unclear. The V gene lost 7 bases and the J gene lost 0 bases, with 6 bases spanning the gap. Germline loops: CDR1 MDHEN, CDR2 SYDVKM. The CDR3 totals 12 residues. This chain's CDR3 is CASKEVNTEAFF. Written as DNA, the CDR3 is TGTGCCAGCAAGGAGGTGAACACTGAAGCTTTCTTT.

This clonotype was seen many times. The chain combines TRBV7-8 with TRBJ2-5; 12 nucleotides match TRBD2. The CDR3 is made up of 18 amino acids. Trimming at V came to 5 bases and at J to 4 bases, leaving 14 bases not matched to a gene. Germline CDR1 reads SGHVS; CDR2 reads FQNEAQ. CDR3 nucleotide sequence: TGTGCCAGCAGCCTTGAACATTTGACTAGCGGGAGCGGAGAGACCCAGTACTTC. This gives the protein CASSLEHLTSGSGETQYF.

This clonotype was counted between two and nine times. The DNA for the CDR3 is TGTGCCAGCAGCTTAGTCCTGTCAGGGTCGACCGGGGAGCTGTTTTTT. Translating it yields CASSLVLSGSTGELFF. The chain carries TRBV11-2 and TRBJ2-2, with D possibly being TRBD1 (5 bases). The CDR3 totals 16 residues. In germline, CDR1 is SGHAT, CDR2 FQNNGV. The V gene lost 1 base and the J gene lost 5 bases, with 14 bases spanning the gap.

V usage is TRBV5-1 and J usage is TRBJ2-5; perhaps TRBD1 as D (7 bases). Per germline, CDR1 SGHRS and CDR2 YFSETQ. There are 15 residues in the CDR3. V shed 6 bases and J shed 2 bases, with 17 bases lying between them. CDR3 coding DNA: TGCGCCAGCACTACCTCCGCGGGACAGCAAGAGACCCAGTACTTC. As protein: CASTTSAGQQETQYF. Looking up the rest from reference TRBV5-1 and TRBJ2-5 gives the full variable domain: KAGVTQTPRYLIKTRGQQVTLSCSPISGHRSVSWYQQTPGQGLQFLFEYFSETQRNKGNFPGRFSGRQFSNSRSEMNVSTLELGDSALYLCASTTSAGQQETQYFGPGTRLLVL.

This clonotype has at least ten counts. This sequence joins TRBV19 and TRBJ2-2, with D possibly matching TRBD1 (6 bases). Germline V gene data show CDR1 as LNHDA and CDR2 as SQIVND (reference sequence). The CDR3 runs to 15 residues. Deletions cut 1 base from V and 4 bases from J, with 10 bases between. This chain's CDR3 is CASSIGGRGTGELFF. CDR3 sequence (DNA): TGTGCCAGTAGTATAGGGGGGCGCGGCACCGGGGAGCTGTTTTTT.